These 27 T cell receptor beta chains were all obtained from the same sample, sequenced in a study of cytomegalovirus exposure and HLA in healthy donors (dated by TCRdb to about 2017). Libraries were made using the immunoSEQ multiplex PCR assay. For the multiplex PCR, a mixture combining 60 forward primers for TCR Vbeta segments and 13 reverse primers for TCR Jbeta segments was used. TCRdb limited this immuneACCESS table to in-frame rearrangements with V and J called. A share of clones is missing; checked studies link under half to unresolved V genes, and the rest is unexplained. In this sample the table shows some 130,000 clones, 76% of which occur a single time. The ten largest clones take up about 2.9% of the sample. The sequencing input was PBMCs. The receptor source for this set is a middle-aged man in good health and CMV-seronegative.

The chain recombines TRBV7-9 with TRBJ1-1; D gene unclear. The length of the CDR3 is 14 residues. Germline assignment: CDR1 SEHNR and CDR2 FQNEAQ (reference sequence). Trimming took 1 base from V and 5 from J, leaving 11 bases between them. CDR3 sequence reads: CASSLEVKRTEAFF. The CDR3, as DNA: TGTGCCAGCAGCTTAGAGGTGAAGAGGACTGAAGCTTTCTTT.

V and J are TRBV4-1 and TRBJ1-1, with 10 bases aligning to TRBD1. The CDR3 length is 15 residues. CDR1 and CDR2 from the germline V gene are MGHRA and YSYEKL. V lost 3 bases to trimming and J lost 6 bases; unmatched junction nucleotides: 7. The CDR3 here is CASSQPGTGAPEAFF. As DNA, the CDR3 is TGCGCCAGCAGCCAGCCCGGGACAGGGGCACCTGAAGCTTTCTTT.

The rearrangement joins TRBV27 to TRBJ1-1; no definite D call. V was pared by 3 bases and J by 7 bases, with 15 bases between. The germline gives CDR1 MNHEY, CDR2 SMNVEV (reference sequence). There are 14 residues in the CDR3. CDR3 sequence: CASSLSNGAIEAFF. The CDR3 region has the DNA TGTGCCAGCAGTTTGTCCAACGGAGCTATTGAAGCTTTCTTT.

The gene calls are TRBV29-1 and TRBJ2-5; 7 bases fit TRBD1. J lost 3 bases, V lost 7 bases, and 8 bases had no gene match. This CDR3 has 13 amino acids. CDR1 is SQVTM, CDR2 ANQGSEA, per germline. In DNA form, the CDR3 reads TGCAGCGGCAACAGGGGCGAAAAAGAGACCCAGTACTTC. It codes for CSGNRGEKETQYF.

The chain links TRBV5-6 to TRBJ2-5; D not certain. Germline V gene lookup returns CDR1 SGHDT and CDR2 YYEEEE. The V end was cut by 3 bases, the J end by 5 bases, with 5 bases between. The CDR3 contains 11 residues. This chain's CDR3 is CASSSLETQYF. In DNA, the CDR3 is TGTGCCAGCAGCTCCCTGGAGACCCAGTACTTC.

The chain has TRBV18 and TRBJ1-4; possibly TRBD1 for D (6 bases). Looked up from germline, CDR1 is KGHSH and CDR2 is LQKENI. The CDR3 is 17 amino acids. V was pared by 3 bases and J by 5 bases, with 19 bases between. This chain's CDR3 is CASSPYTFRGKNEKLFF. Written as DNA, the CDR3 is TGTGCCAGCTCACCGTATACCTTCAGGGGAAAAAATGAAAAACTGTTTTTT.

The chain joins TRBV2 to TRBJ1-1, with TRBD1 matching 12 bases. Germline assignment: CDR1 SNHLY and CDR2 FYNNEI. The trim removed 8 bases at V and 4 bases at J, leaving 2 bases unmatched. There are 13 residues in the CDR3. CDR3 residues: CASRDRGLTEAFF. CDR3 bases: TGTGCCAGCCGGGACAGGGGGCTCACTGAAGCTTTCTTT.

The chain joins TRBV11-3 to TRBJ2-7; 8 nucleotides match TRBD2. J lost 7 bases, V lost 5 bases, and 16 bases had no gene match. CDR3 length: 16 residues. Germline V gene lookup returns CDR1 SGHNT and CDR2 YENEEA. Here the CDR3 reads CASSTPGGGPSLEQYF. As DNA, the CDR3 is TGTGCCAGCAGCACCCCCGGGGGGGGACCTTCTCTAGAGCAGTACTTC.

J is TRBJ2-3 and V is TRBV6-1; 12 nucleotides match TRBD2. J was trimmed by 4 bases and V by 2 bases; bases with no gene match: 1. CDR1 and CDR2 (germline): MNHNS, SASEGT. The CDR3 extends over 15 amino acids. CDR3 amino acids: CASSELAGGPDTQYF. The CDR3 DNA is TGTGCCAGCAGTGAACTAGCGGGAGGGCCAGATACGCAGTATTTT.

The chain couples TRBV2 to TRBJ2-7; 7 bases match TRBD2. Germline CDR1 and CDR2: SNHLY and FYNNEI. CDR3 length: 14 amino acids. V gave up 8 bases and J gave up 6 bases; unmatched junction bases: 13. The DNA for the CDR3 is TGTGCCAGCGTCCCCGGTGCGGGAGCTGCCGAGCAGTACTTC. Protein product: CASVPGAGAAEQYF.

V gene TRBV27 combines with J gene TRBJ2-3; 8 bases agree with TRBD2. Germline V gene data show CDR1 as MNHEY and CDR2 as SMNVEV (reference sequence). The CDR3 is 14 amino acids. With 6 bases clipped from V and 2 bases from J, the junction kept 4 bases outside the gene matches. The CDR3 region is CASSGGVATDTQYF. The CDR3, as DNA: TGTGCCAGCAGCGGGGGGGTAGCCACAGATACGCAGTATTTT.

This clone was picked up a small number of times. The rearrangement uses TRBV30 and TRBJ1-2; D is possibly TRBD1 (6 bases). This CDR3 has 12 amino acids. Deletions cut 4 bases from V and 6 bases from J, with 12 bases between. CDR1 and CDR2 from the germline V gene are GTSNPN and SVGIG (reference sequence). The CDR3 coding sequence is TGTGCCTGGACCCGGACAGCTAATGGCTACACCTTC. Translated: CAWTRTANGYTF.

The J gene is TRBJ2-7, the V gene TRBV5-1, with D possibly being TRBD1 (6 bases). The CDR3 covers 14 residues. V was clipped by 7 bases and J by 3 bases, with 17 bases between them. Germline V gene data show CDR1 as SGHRS and CDR2 as YFSETQ. The CDR3 region has the DNA TGCGCCAGCGACGGCAGGGGAGAAGTCTACGAGCAGTACTTC. Translation gives CASDGRGEVYEQYF.

The genes are TRBV11-3 and TRBJ1-1, with 7 bases fitting TRBD1. The CDR3 totals 13 residues. V dropped 1 base and J dropped 5; count of bases not matched to a gene: 1. Germline lookup yields CDR1 SGHNT and CDR2 YENEEA. DNA for the CDR3: TGTGCCAGCAGCTTAGTACAGGGGACTGAAGCTTTCTTT. Its protein product is CASSLVQGTEAFF.

The genes are TRBV27 and TRBJ1-1; D uncertain. The V gene's germline CDR1 is MNHEY and CDR2 SMNVEV (reference sequence). CDR3 size: 13 residues. Trimming removed 5 bases at V and 7 bases at J, with 14 bases between. This CDR3 is CASSMNTGGEAFF. In nucleotides, the CDR3 is TGTGCCAGCAGTATGAACACCGGAGGTGAAGCTTTCTTT.

V and J are TRBV7-2 and TRBJ1-5; TRBD1 matches 9 bases. The CDR3 extends over 14 amino acids. Per the germline V gene, CDR1 is SGHTA and CDR2 is FQGNSA. The V gene end was trimmed by 0 bases and the J gene end by 16 bases; junction bases not matched to a gene: 10. In DNA, the CDR3 is TGTGCCAGCAGCTTAGCCACCGGGGACAGGGAGAAACATTTT. Its translation: CASSLATGDREKHF.

The chain has TRBV15 and TRBJ2-1, with D possibly matching TRBD2 (5 bases). Germline V gives CDR1 LNHNV, CDR2 YYDKDF (reference sequence). V was pared by 5 bases and J by 10 bases, with 9 bases between. The CDR3 is made up of 11 amino acids. CDR3 in amino acids: CATSFGVEQFF. CDR3 coding DNA: TGTGCCACCAGCTTCGGGGTAGAGCAGTTCTTC.

The gene calls are TRBV7-2 and TRBJ2-5, with 13 bases lining up with TRBD2. The CDR3 totals 16 residues. The V segment lost 5 bases and the J segment 5 bases; nucleotides outside the gene matches: 8. Per germline, CDR1 SGHTA and CDR2 FQGNSA. CDR3 in amino acids: CASSPQGTSGTETQYF. The CDR3 region has the DNA TGTGCCAGCAGCCCCCAAGGGACTAGCGGGACGGAGACCCAGTACTTC.

The chain carries TRBV19 and TRBJ2-7; 11 bases are shared with TRBD1. J lost 3 bases, V lost 5 bases, and 9 bases had no gene match. Per the germline V gene, CDR1 is LNHDA and CDR2 is SQIVND (reference sequence). The CDR3 is 16 amino acids. The CDR3 loop reads CASSPTLGQGGYEQYF. In DNA form, the CDR3 reads TGTGCCAGTAGTCCCACCCTGGGACAGGGGGGCTACGAGCAGTACTTC. The complete variable domain, with remaining parts taken from reference TRBV19 and TRBJ2-7, reads DGGITQSPKYLFRKEGQNVTLSCEQNLNHDAMYWYRQDPGQGLRLIYYSQIVNDFQKGDIAEGYSVSREKKESFPLTVTSAQKNPTAFYLCASSPTLGQGGYEQYFGPGTRLTVT.

This clone has more than one count but fewer than ten. At one end the junction does not follow the germline gene, possibly because of a read error. This chain joins TRBV10-3 and TRBJ2-7, with D tentatively TRBD1 (5 bases). CDR1 is ENHRY, CDR2 SYGVKD, per germline. The CDR3 is 13 residues long. The chain's CDR3 is CAISADSAYGQYF. In nucleotides, the CDR3 is TGTGCCATCAGTGCTGACAGTGCTTACGGGCAGTACTTC.

The gene calls are TRBV6-1 and TRBJ1-5; TRBD1 matches at 7 bases. The CDR3 has 14 residues. From germline, CDR1 is MNHNS and CDR2 SASEGT. Trimming at V came to 6 bases and at J to 7 bases, leaving 9 bases not matched to a gene. The CDR3 is CASSRLQGVQPQHF. The CDR3 region has the DNA TGTGCCAGCAGCCGTCTCCAGGGGGTACAGCCCCAGCATTTT.

The rearrangement uses TRBV15 and TRBJ2-1; TRBD2 agrees at 9 bases. The CDR3 is 16 amino acids. J gave up 14 bases and V 0 bases, and 14 bases lay outside the gene matches. Germline V gives CDR1 LNHNV, CDR2 YYDKDF (reference sequence). The CDR3 spells CATSRDKDPLAGVEFF. The CDR3 DNA is TGTGCCACCAGCAGAGATAAGGACCCCTTAGCGGGGGTGGAGTTCTTC.

The CDR3 DNA follows: TGCGCCAGCAGCTTGGAGCCACGACCAGGGAATGAGCAGTTCTTC. Translating it yields CASSLEPRPGNEQFF. The gene calls are TRBV5-1 and TRBJ2-1; possible D gene TRBD1, 5 bases. Looked up from germline, CDR1 is SGHRS and CDR2 is YFSETQ. This CDR3 has 15 residues. The V gene lost 0 bases and the J gene lost 7 bases, with 14 bases spanning the gap.

This clone was counted a few times. The rearrangement uses TRBV4-1 and TRBJ2-7, with 9 bases fitting TRBD1. Germline assignment: CDR1 MGHRA and CDR2 YSYEKL. The V gene end was trimmed by 2 bases and the J gene end by 2 bases; junction bases not matched to a gene: 7. This CDR3 region has 16 residues. The CDR3 here is CASSQRGQGEAYEQYF. CDR3 DNA: TGCGCCAGCAGCCAACGGGGACAGGGTGAGGCCTACGAGCAGTACTTC.

The chain uses TRBV27 and TRBJ2-6; no definite D call. V lost 4 bases and J 0 bases, leaving 10 bases between the germline ends. The CDR3 is made up of 16 amino acids. CDR1 and CDR2 from the germline V gene are MNHEY and SMNVEV (reference sequence). CDR3 loop: CASSSTYASGANVLTF. CDR3 DNA sequence: TGTGCCAGCAGTTCCACATATGCCTCTGGGGCCAACGTCCTGACTTTC.

The chain joins TRBV29-1 to TRBJ2-1; 11 positions match TRBD2. V dropped 5 bases and J dropped 8; count of bases not matched to a gene: 14. The CDR3 is made up of 16 amino acids. Germline loops: CDR1 SQVTM, CDR2 ANQGSEA. The CDR3 loop is CSVWISGGGPRDEQFF. The CDR3 region has the DNA TGCAGCGTTTGGATTAGCGGGGGGGGACCTAGGGATGAGCAGTTCTTC.

This clone was seen only a few times. The chain recombines TRBV7-8 with TRBJ2-7, with TRBD1 as a possible D gene (5 bases). V lost 1 base, J lost 0 bases, and 10 bases lay in between. Germline loops: CDR1 SGHVS, CDR2 FQNEAQ. The CDR3 has 15 amino acids. The CDR3: CASSLGQPSSYEQYF. In nucleotides, the CDR3 is TGTGCCAGCAGCTTAGGACAGCCTAGCTCCTACGAGCAGTACTTC.